One sample yielded the 11 T cell receptor beta chains listed below, sequenced in a study of blood T cell repertoires in COVID-19. Some clones are missing from TCRdb's copy, which holds only in-frame ones; the method was immunoSEQ multiplex PCR. The top ten hold around 8.1% of the sample, which has under 250,000 clones, around 82% seen once. Sequenced: peripheral blood. Receptors originate from a man aged 35 to 55 with active or convalescent COVID-19.

A few counts support this clone. V usage is TRBV5-1 and J usage is TRBJ1-4; 9 bases are a match to TRBD1. V dropped 0 bases and J dropped 12; count of bases not matched to a gene: 12. The CDR3 runs 16 residues. Germline CDR1 is SGHRS and CDR2 is YFSETQ. This CDR3 reads CASSLVGTGRDQELFF. CDR3 bases: TGCGCCAGCAGCTTGGTGGGGACAGGGAGGGACCAGGAACTGTTTTTT.

The table lists this clone with a count of one. This sequence joins TRBV29-1 and TRBJ1-3; a weak D match, TRBD1 (6 bases). Germline CDR1 reads SQVTM; CDR2 reads ANQGSEA. Trimming shortened V by 3 bases and J by 3 bases, and 9 bases separated the two germline ends. The CDR3 runs to 13 residues. The CDR3 nucleotides read TGCAGCGTTGAGTGGGGGCTTGGAAACACCATATATTTT. Its protein is CSVEWGLGNTIYF.

The rearrangement links TRBV6-1 to TRBJ2-2; D remains unclear. V was cut by 2 bases and J by 0 bases, with 13 bases left in between. CDR3 length equals 17 residues. Per the germline V gene, CDR1 is MNHNS and CDR2 is SASEGT. The CDR3 DNA reads TGTGCCAGCAGTGAATCAGGTGGCACCTCGAACACCGGGGAGCTGTTTTTT. It yields the protein CASSESGGTSNTGELFF.

J is TRBJ2-7 and V is TRBV18; 7 positions agree with TRBD1. This CDR3 has 14 residues. From germline, CDR1 is KGHSH and CDR2 LQKENI. With 3 bases clipped from V and 2 bases from J, the junction kept 4 bases outside the gene matches. CDR3 sequence (DNA): TGTGCCAGCTCACCCGGGACAGTAACCTACGAGCAGTACTTC. This encodes CASSPGTVTYEQYF.

The genes are TRBV6-1 and TRBJ1-1; D remains unclear. CDR3 length: 18 residues. V was cut by 2 bases and J by 10 bases, with 29 bases left in between. Germline V CDR1 and CDR2: MNHNS, SASEGT. The CDR3 is CASSESTLDAGVPGRAFF. In DNA form, the CDR3 reads TGTGCCAGCAGTGAATCAACACTCGACGCCGGGGTCCCTGGGCGAGCTTTCTTT.

This chain joins TRBV6-5 and TRBJ1-4; TRBD1 might be the D (6 bases). The CDR3 length is 14 residues. Germline V gene sequence: CDR1 MNHEY, CDR2 SVGAGI. Deletions cut 8 bases from V and 5 bases from J, with 15 bases between. CDR3 nucleotides: TGTGCCAGCGGCCCCGGGACACTAAATGAAAAACTGTTTTTT. Translated, it gives CASGPGTLNEKLFF.

J is TRBJ2-3 and V is TRBV19, with TRBD2 matching over 11 bases. This CDR3 comprises 15 residues. J was trimmed by 2 bases and V by 7 bases; bases with no gene match: 5. From germline, CDR1 is LNHDA and CDR2 SQIVND (reference sequence). DNA of the CDR3: TGTGCCAGTAAACTAGCGGGGGACTACACAGATACGCAGTATTTT. The encoded protein is CASKLAGDYTDTQYF.

The chain couples TRBV25-1 to TRBJ1-5, with TRBD1 identical over 9 bases. The V gene end was trimmed by 6 bases and the J gene end by 4 bases; junction bases not matched to a gene: 4. Germline V gene sequence: CDR1 MGHDK, CDR2 SYGVNS. This CDR3 has 14 amino acids. CDR3 DNA sequence: TGTGCCAGCAGCCCCGGGACAGGGAATCAGCCCCAGCATTTT. Translated, it gives CASSPGTGNQPQHF.

This clone was seen a handful of times. The chain is built from TRBV2 and TRBJ1-1, with D unresolved. CDR1 and CDR2 (germline): SNHLY, FYNNEI. The V end was cut by 3 bases, the J end by 7 bases, with 9 bases between. The CDR3 covers 12 residues. CDR3 region: CASSDNRDEAFF. The CDR3 bases are TGTGCCAGCAGTGACAACCGCGATGAAGCTTTCTTT.

This chain joins TRBV24-1 and TRBJ2-5; 13 positions match TRBD2. The CDR3 has 16 residues. The V gene's germline CDR1 is KGHDR and CDR2 SFDVKD. After removal of 3 bases from V and 4 bases from J, the junction contained 4 bases not matched to a gene. This chain's CDR3 is CATSDPTSGRAETQYF. CDR3 sequence (DNA): TGTGCCACCAGTGATCCCACTAGCGGGAGGGCAGAGACCCAGTACTTC.

This chain connects TRBV24-1 to TRBJ2-5; D is perhaps TRBD2 (6 bases). Germline CDR1 is KGHDR and CDR2 is SFDVKD. Trimming removed 3 bases at V and 4 bases at J, with 11 bases between. This CDR3 is 14 amino acids long. The CDR3 reads CATSDHMGGETQYF. CDR3 nucleotide sequence: TGTGCCACCAGTGATCACATGGGGGGAGAGACCCAGTACTTC.